This T cell receptor (beta chain) was recovered during a study of PD-1 blockade in classical Hodgkin lymphoma. Study results and caveats: There remain no defined causes for the repertoire differences, which possibly reflect disease activity or prior therapy. Newly diagnosed patients had baseline TCR diversity that was reportedly lower than that of healthy donors.

The time point: newly diagnosed, previously untreated cHL patient sample. Purification of CD4+ T cells from thawed PBMCs was performed via magnetic negative selection. Peripheral samples used as comparators were newly diagnosed, untreated classical Hodgkin lymphoma PBMCs. Repertoires were generated with immunoSEQ multiplex PCR, while TCRdb's copy carries only in-frame clones and drops some. This table holds 30,000 to 40,000 clones, around 88% found once. Regarding this clone: What it binds is not known.

What was sequenced was CD4+ T cells from blood. The receptor's source is a human donor with classical Hodgkin lymphoma.

The CDR3 here is CASSSSGTSSTKNIQYF. The CDR3 nucleotides read TGTGCCAGCTCCTCCTCCGGGACTAGCTCGACCAAAAACATTCAGTACTTC. The V and J genes are TRBV25-1 and TRBJ2-4; TRBD2 matches at 9 bases. The V gene end was trimmed by 8 bases and the J gene end by 2 bases; junction bases not matched to a gene: 13. This CDR3 comprises 17 residues. Looked up from germline, CDR1 is MGHDK and CDR2 is SYGVNS.